The TCR beta chain described here comes from a study of technical replicates of blood from a handful of donors. V gave up 2 bases and J gave up 0 bases, with 11 bases separating them. The CDR3 covers 15 residues. Germline CDR1 and CDR2: GTSNPN and SVGIG (reference sequence). Sequencing used immunoSEQ multiplex PCR; TCRdb keeps in-frame clones, though not all of them. The table records 74,000 or so clones, approximately 96% of them present only once. The chain joins TRBV30 to TRBJ1-3; D gene uncertain. Sequenced: T cells isolated from PBMCs. This clonotype originated in a human donor in good health. For the CDR3, the DNA is TGTGCCTGGAGTCCTAGACTGAGCTCTGGAAACACCATATATTTT. It yields the protein CAWSPRLSSGNTIYF.